Listed below are T cell receptor beta chains from one sample, sequenced in a study of T cell responses to AZD1222 COVID-19 vaccine. TCRdb's table, derived via immunoSEQ multiplex PCR, lists solely in-frame clones and lacks some. Altogether 140,000 to 150,000 clones are present, roughly 92% being singletons, with the ten largest covering approximately 1.5%. Here the sequenced sample was peripheral blood, taken on day 0 of AZD1222 vaccination. All receptors derive from an adult in good health. Both conserved end residues are part of each CDR3. D genes are given only for firm matches. Rows may omit the clone size; those that give it use once, few, many or a size class.

d_call: .; v_call: TRBV5-4; j_call: TRBJ2-4; clone_size: .; cdr3_aa: CATRVKNIQYF; cdr3_nt: TGTGCCACCAGGGTCAAAAACATTCAGTACTTC
d_call: .; v_call: TRBV24-1; j_call: TRBJ1-2; clone_size: .; cdr3_aa: CATSVQSPGNTNYGYTF; cdr3_nt: TGTGCCACCAGTGTCCAATCGCCAGGGAATACTAACTATGGCTACACCTTC
d_call: .; v_call: TRBV5-1; j_call: TRBJ1-2; clone_size: .; cdr3_aa: CASSFAGLRDGYTF; cdr3_nt: TGCGCCAGCAGCTTTGCCGGGTTACGGGACGGCTACACCTTC
d_call: TRBD2; v_call: TRBV27; j_call: TRBJ2-1; clone_size: .; cdr3_aa: CASSLYGGRAENEQFF; cdr3_nt: TGTGCCAGCAGTTTATACGGTGGGAGGGCCGAGAATGAGCAGTTCTTC
d_call: .; v_call: TRBV19; j_call: TRBJ1-5; clone_size: .; cdr3_aa: CASSIIRGTSNQPQHF; cdr3_nt: TGTGCCAGTAGTATTATACGGGGGACTAGCAATCAGCCCCAGCATTTT
d_call: .; v_call: TRBV3-1/TRBV3-2; j_call: TRBJ2-5; clone_size: .; cdr3_aa: CASSSRRTPETQYF; cdr3_nt: TGTGCCAGCAGCTCGAGGAGAACCCCAGAGACCCAGTACTTC
d_call: .; v_call: TRBV5-4; j_call: TRBJ2-2; clone_size: .; cdr3_aa: CASSLEGGGSTGELFF; cdr3_nt: TGTGCCAGCAGCCTCGAAGGGGGCGGGAGCACCGGGGAGCTGTTTTTT
d_call: TRBD2; v_call: TRBV2; j_call: TRBJ2-1; clone_size: once; cdr3_aa: CASIEASGSDYHEQFF; cdr3_nt: TGTGCCAGCATCGAGGCTAGCGGGAGTGATTACCATGAGCAGTTCTTC
d_call: .; v_call: TRBV18; j_call: TRBJ1-6; clone_size: .; cdr3_aa: CASSPYNRADSPLHF; cdr3_nt: TGTGCCAGCTCACCATATAACAGGGCGGATTCACCCCTCCACTTT
d_call: TRBD2; v_call: TRBV19; j_call: TRBJ2-3; clone_size: once; cdr3_aa: CASRPTSGNAGPTDTQYF; cdr3_nt: TGTGCCAGCAGACCGACTAGCGGGAACGCCGGACCCACAGATACGCAGTATTTT
d_call: .; v_call: TRBV24-1; j_call: TRBJ1-2; clone_size: .; cdr3_aa: CATSGGSNYGYTF; cdr3_nt: TGTGCCACCAGTGGCGGATCTAACTATGGCTACACCTTC
d_call: .; v_call: TRBV19; j_call: TRBJ1-1; clone_size: .; cdr3_aa: CASSIRRGHTEAFF; cdr3_nt: TGTGCCAGTAGTATTAGGCGGGGTCACACTGAAGCTTTCTTT
d_call: .; v_call: TRBV4-1; j_call: TRBJ1-5; clone_size: .; cdr3_aa: CASRAIPGGLGQPQHF; cdr3_nt: TGCGCCAGCAGGGCAATCCCCGGGGGGCTTGGTCAGCCCCAGCATTTT
d_call: .; v_call: TRBV7-9; j_call: TRBJ2-5; clone_size: .; cdr3_aa: CASSVGVDQETQYF; cdr3_nt: TGTGCCAGCAGCGTTGGGGTCGACCAAGAGACCCAGTACTTC
d_call: TRBD1; v_call: TRBV4-1; j_call: TRBJ1-2; clone_size: .; cdr3_aa: CASSQVRTGANYGYTF; cdr3_nt: TGCGCCAGCAGCCAAGTAAGGACAGGGGCAAACTATGGCTACACCTTC
d_call: .; v_call: TRBV9; j_call: TRBJ2-1; clone_size: .; cdr3_aa: CASSVNRALYNEQFF; cdr3_nt: TGTGCCAGCAGCGTAAACAGGGCTCTCTACAATGAGCAGTTCTTC
d_call: .; v_call: TRBV5-6; j_call: TRBJ2-1; clone_size: .; cdr3_aa: CASSFIREWYNEQFF; cdr3_nt: TGTGCCAGCAGCTTTATACGGGAGTGGTACAATGAGCAGTTCTTC
d_call: .; v_call: TRBV18; j_call: TRBJ1-2; clone_size: .; cdr3_aa: CASSPLGTVHYGYTF; cdr3_nt: TGTGCCAGCTCACCACTTGGGACGGTCCACTATGGCTACACCTTC
d_call: TRBD2; v_call: TRBV5-1; j_call: TRBJ2-3; clone_size: .; cdr3_aa: CASSSHMREALAGYTDTQYF; cdr3_nt: TGCGCCAGCAGCTCACATATGCGGGAGGCCCTGGCCGGGTACACAGATACGCAGTATTTT
d_call: .; v_call: TRBV4-1; j_call: TRBJ1-2; clone_size: .; cdr3_aa: CASSQGTGFRSPMRENYGYTF; cdr3_nt: TGCGCCAGCAGCCAAGGAACCGGGTTCAGGTCCCCAATGAGGGAAAACTATGGCTACACCTTC
d_call: .; v_call: TRBV7-6; j_call: TRBJ2-5; clone_size: .; cdr3_aa: CASSPWSGTAQETQYF; cdr3_nt: TGTGCCAGCAGCCCGTGGTCCGGGACGGCACAAGAGACCCAGTACTTC
d_call: .; v_call: TRBV28; j_call: TRBJ1-3; clone_size: .; cdr3_aa: CASSSPREGGNTIYF; cdr3_nt: TGTGCCAGCAGTTCCCCTAGGGAGGGAGGAAACACCATATATTTT
d_call: TRBD1; v_call: TRBV30; j_call: TRBJ2-7; clone_size: .; cdr3_aa: CAWSVKGQGLRGSYEQYF; cdr3_nt: TGTGCCTGGAGTGTTAAGGGACAGGGCCTCAGGGGTTCCTACGAGCAGTACTTC
d_call: .; v_call: TRBV5-4; j_call: TRBJ2-7; clone_size: .; cdr3_aa: CASSSLRDGPYEQYF; cdr3_nt: TGTGCCAGCAGCAGCCTCCGGGACGGGCCCTACGAGCAGTACTTC
d_call: .; v_call: TRBV7-2; j_call: TRBJ1-3; clone_size: few; cdr3_aa: CASSSPRGGGNTIYF; cdr3_nt: TGTGCCAGCAGCTCACCCAGGGGAGGCGGAAACACCATATATTTT
d_call: .; v_call: TRBV4-1; j_call: TRBJ2-3; clone_size: .; cdr3_aa: CASSQGLLGDTQYF; cdr3_nt: TGCGCCAGCAGCCAGGGCCTACTAGGCGATACCCAGTATTTT
d_call: .; v_call: TRBV18; j_call: TRBJ2-5; clone_size: once; cdr3_aa: CASSPLAAGETQYF; cdr3_nt: TGTGCCAGCTCACCACTGGCCGCTGGGGAGACCCAGTACTTC
d_call: TRBD2; v_call: TRBV28; j_call: TRBJ2-1; clone_size: .; cdr3_aa: CASSSTSTSGRINEQFF; cdr3_nt: TGTGCCAGCAGTTCAACATCTACAAGCGGGAGGATCAATGAGCAGTTCTTC
d_call: .; v_call: TRBV7-9; j_call: TRBJ1-1; clone_size: few; cdr3_aa: CASSSQTNTEAFF; cdr3_nt: TGTGCCAGCAGCTCCCAGACGAACACTGAAGCTTTCTTT
d_call: TRBD1; v_call: TRBV6-1; j_call: TRBJ1-2; clone_size: once; cdr3_aa: CASSSPGTGEGYTF; cdr3_nt: TGTGCCAGCAGTTCCCCGGGGACAGGGGAAGGCTACACCTTC
d_call: .; v_call: TRBV14; j_call: TRBJ1-2; clone_size: .; cdr3_aa: CASSLLFSETEYLSYGYTF; cdr3_nt: TGTGCCAGCAGCCTGCTGTTCTCCGAGACAGAGTATCTATCCTATGGCTACACCTTC
d_call: .; v_call: TRBV3-1/TRBV3-2; j_call: TRBJ2-5; clone_size: .; cdr3_aa: CASSYGGETQYF; cdr3_nt: TGTGCCAGCAGCTACGGAGGGGAGACCCAGTACTTC
d_call: .; v_call: TRBV3-1/TRBV3-2; j_call: TRBJ1-2; clone_size: .; cdr3_aa: CASSQGSIGGPGYTF; cdr3_nt: TGTGCCAGCAGCCAGGGTTCTATTGGAGGGCCTGGCTACACCTTC
d_call: .; v_call: TRBV15; j_call: TRBJ2-3; clone_size: once; cdr3_aa: CATSRDPGGGALDTQYF; cdr3_nt: TGTGCCACCAGCAGAGATCCGGGCGGTGGCGCCCTAGATACGCAGTATTTT
d_call: .; v_call: TRBV5-4; j_call: TRBJ2-7; clone_size: .; cdr3_aa: CASSLNAEPYEQYF; cdr3_nt: TGTGCCAGCAGCTTGAACGCCGAACCCTACGAGCAGTACTTC
d_call: .; v_call: TRBV7-2; j_call: TRBJ2-7; clone_size: once; cdr3_aa: CASSLRSGLLEYEQYF; cdr3_nt: TGTGCCAGCAGCTTAAGGTCAGGACTACTCGAATACGAGCAGTACTTC
d_call: .; v_call: TRBV5-4; j_call: TRBJ1-1; clone_size: .; cdr3_aa: CASSYEAATNTEAFF; cdr3_nt: TGTGCCAGCAGCTATGAGGCAGCAACGAACACTGAAGCTTTCTTT
d_call: .; v_call: TRBV30; j_call: TRBJ1-6; clone_size: .; cdr3_aa: CAWSIGIRNSPLHF; cdr3_nt: TGTGCCTGGAGTATCGGGATAAGGAATTCACCCCTCCACTTT
d_call: TRBD1; v_call: TRBV18; j_call: TRBJ2-7; clone_size: .; cdr3_aa: CASSWTGYEQYF; cdr3_nt: TGTGCCAGCTCATGGACAGGTTACGAGCAGTACTTC
d_call: TRBD2; v_call: TRBV7-9; j_call: TRBJ2-1; clone_size: .; cdr3_aa: CASSFFRPSGNNEQFF; cdr3_nt: TGTGCCAGCAGCTTCTTTCGTCCTAGCGGAAACAATGAGCAGTTCTTC
d_call: .; v_call: TRBV27; j_call: TRBJ1-3; clone_size: .; cdr3_aa: CASSKTVASSGNTIYF; cdr3_nt: TGTGCCAGCAGTAAGACCGTGGCTAGCTCTGGAAACACCATATATTTT
d_call: TRBD1; v_call: TRBV5-4; j_call: TRBJ2-5; clone_size: once; cdr3_aa: CASSLDSTGGETQYF; cdr3_nt: TGTGCCAGCAGCTTGGACTCTACAGGGGGAGAGACCCAGTACTTC
d_call: .; v_call: TRBV7-3; j_call: TRBJ2-3; clone_size: .; cdr3_aa: CASSPGLNSGTDTQYF; cdr3_nt: TGTGCCAGCAGCCCGGGACTCAATTCGGGCACAGATACGCAGTATTTT
d_call: TRBD1; v_call: TRBV3-1/TRBV3-2; j_call: TRBJ2-3; clone_size: once; cdr3_aa: CASSYRGSTDTQYF; cdr3_nt: TGTGCCAGCAGCTACAGGGGGAGCACAGATACGCAGTATTTT
d_call: TRBD2; v_call: TRBV7-3; j_call: TRBJ2-3; clone_size: .; cdr3_aa: CASSSKVLAGNTDTQYF; cdr3_nt: TGTGCCAGCAGCTCAAAAGTTCTAGCGGGTAACACAGATACGCAGTATTTT
d_call: .; v_call: TRBV28; j_call: TRBJ2-1; clone_size: once; cdr3_aa: CASRDPPGSGAFYNEQFF; cdr3_nt: TGTGCCAGCAGAGACCCCCCCGGAAGCGGTGCCTTCTACAATGAGCAGTTCTTC
d_call: .; v_call: TRBV5-1; j_call: TRBJ2-5; clone_size: .; cdr3_aa: CASSLLLGHQETQYF; cdr3_nt: TGCGCCAGCAGCTTGCTCCTGGGACACCAAGAGACCCAGTACTTC
d_call: TRBD2; v_call: TRBV2; j_call: TRBJ2-3; clone_size: .; cdr3_aa: CASSALAGVGRDTQYF; cdr3_nt: TGTGCCAGCAGTGCGCTAGCGGGAGTGGGCCGAGATACGCAGTATTTT
d_call: TRBD2; v_call: TRBV6-4; j_call: TRBJ2-2; clone_size: .; cdr3_aa: CASSELAGGTGELFF; cdr3_nt: TGTGCCAGCAGCGAACTAGCGGGAGGCACCGGGGAGCTGTTTTTT
d_call: .; v_call: TRBV24-1; j_call: TRBJ2-1; clone_size: .; cdr3_aa: CATSGGIASSYNEQFF; cdr3_nt: TGTGCCACCAGTGGGGGGATAGCGAGCTCCTACAATGAGCAGTTCTTC
d_call: .; v_call: TRBV2; j_call: TRBJ1-4; clone_size: .; cdr3_aa: CASSLQGEKLFF; cdr3_nt: TGTGCCAGCAGTCTACAGGGTGAAAAACTGTTTTTT
d_call: TRBD2; v_call: TRBV7-3; j_call: TRBJ2-1; clone_size: .; cdr3_aa: CASSLGTSYNEQFF; cdr3_nt: TGTGCCAGCAGCTTAGGGACTAGTTACAATGAGCAGTTCTTC
d_call: .; v_call: TRBV12-5; j_call: TRBJ2-3; clone_size: .; cdr3_aa: CASGFTLSTDTQYF; cdr3_nt: TGTGCTAGTGGTTTTACTCTTAGCACAGATACGCAGTATTTT
d_call: .; v_call: TRBV11-2; j_call: TRBJ1-2; clone_size: .; cdr3_aa: CASSLGRGRDYGYTF; cdr3_nt: TGTGCCAGCAGCTTAGGCAGGGGAAGGGACTATGGCTACACCTTC
d_call: TRBD1; v_call: TRBV15; j_call: TRBJ2-5; clone_size: .; cdr3_aa: CATSRDLTGVETQYF; cdr3_nt: TGTGCCACCAGCAGAGATCTCACAGGGGTCGAGACCCAGTACTTC